These 18 T cell receptor beta chains were all obtained from the same sample, sequenced in a study of PD-1 blockade in mismatch repair-deficient tumors (dated by TCRdb to between 2016 and 2019). Receptors were amplified or captured by the immunoSEQ multiplex PCR assay. TCRdb carries this immuneACCESS record with in-frame sequences only. Its versions omit some clonotypes, under half of them owing to an unresolved V gene in the studies checked, with the rest unexplained. The sample table contains 85,000 to 130,000 clones; only one count was recorded for 65% to 85% of them. The top ten hold roughly 6.2% of the sample. The specimen was peripheral blood, collected approximately 36 weeks after starting pembrolizumab. All receptors come from an adult with mismatch repair-deficient cancer.

The chain uses TRBV30 and TRBJ2-7; 9 bases agree with TRBD1. The CDR3 totals 14 residues. Unmatched junction bases numbered 8, after V lost 2 bases and J lost 6 bases. Germline CDR1 is GTSNPN and CDR2 is SVGIG (reference sequence). For the CDR3, the DNA is TGTGCCTGGAGTCCTATGGGACAGGGAGGCGAGCAGTACTTC. Its protein product is CAWSPMGQGGEQYF.

V usage is TRBV9 and J usage is TRBJ2-1, with 10 bases aligning to TRBD1. The CDR3 extends over 17 amino acids. In germline, CDR1 is SGDLS, CDR2 YYNGEE. With 5 bases clipped from V and 3 bases from J, the junction kept 11 bases outside the gene matches. The CDR3 spells CASSIPPGTGDYNEQFF. In nucleotides, the CDR3 is TGTGCCAGCAGTATACCTCCCGGGACAGGGGACTACAATGAGCAGTTCTTC. Full variable domain (outside the CDR3, taken from reference TRBV9 and TRBJ2-1): DSGVTQTPKHLITATGQRVTLRCSPRSGDLSVYWYQQSLDQGLQFLIQYYNGEERAKGNILERFSAQQFPDLHSELNLSSLELGDSALYFCASSIPPGTGDYNEQFFGPGTRLTVL.

The gene calls are TRBV29-1 and TRBJ2-1; D possibly corresponds to TRBD1 (6 bases). V lost 3 bases, J lost 8 bases, and 11 bases lay in between. Germline CDR1 and CDR2: SQVTM and ANQGSEA. The CDR3 is 12 residues long. The CDR3 here is CSVDRGGDEQFF. The CDR3 coding sequence is TGCAGCGTTGACAGGGGCGGAGATGAGCAGTTCTTC.

Only one count was recorded for this clone. The V and J genes are TRBV5-4 and TRBJ2-1; 10 nucleotides line up with TRBD2. After removal of 2 bases from V and 9 bases from J, the junction contained 8 bases not matched to a gene. The CDR3 is made up of 15 amino acids. The germline V gene encodes CDR1 SGHNT and CDR2 YYREEE (reference sequence). The CDR3, as DNA: TGTGCCAGCAGCTTTGATCTAGCGGGAGCCAGTGAGCAGTTCTTC. It encodes CASSFDLAGASEQFF.

The V and J genes are TRBV10-3 and TRBJ2-2; 10 nucleotides match TRBD1. The length of the CDR3 is 16 residues. After removal of 6 bases from V and 2 bases from J, the junction contained 6 bases not matched to a gene. Germline V gives CDR1 ENHRY, CDR2 SYGVKD. The CDR3, as DNA: TGTGCCATCAGGATCGACAGGGGGCACAACACCGGGGAGCTGTTTTTT. Amino acid sequence: CAIRIDRGHNTGELFF.

The rearrangement joins TRBV5-6 to TRBJ2-7; no reliable D call. The length of the CDR3 is 14 residues. Trimming took off 0 bases at V and 2 bases at J, with 9 bases between the two ends. The germline V gene encodes CDR1 SGHDT and CDR2 YYEEEE. CDR3 in amino acids: CASSLGSGPYEQYF. The CDR3 coding sequence is TGTGCCAGCAGCTTGGGGTCGGGCCCCTACGAGCAGTACTTC. The whole variable domain, filled in from reference TRBV5-6 and TRBJ2-7, reads DAGVTQSPTHLIKTRGQQVTLRCSPKSGHDTVSWYQQALGQGPQFIFQYYEEEERQRGNFPDRFSGHQFPNYSSELNVNALLLGDSALYLCASSLGSGPYEQYFGPGTRLTVT.

The chain recombines TRBV19 with TRBJ1-1; no reliable D call. V lost 3 bases and J 0 bases, leaving 8 bases between the germline ends. The CDR3 sequence is 14 residues long. Germline V gene lookup returns CDR1 LNHDA and CDR2 SQIVND (reference sequence). The CDR3 loop is CASSIRDMNTEAFF. DNA for the CDR3: TGTGCCAGTAGTATCCGGGATATGAACACTGAAGCTTTCTTT.

The chain joins TRBV21-1 to TRBJ1-1; the table's D call of TRBD1 was not tested on the DNA. TRBV21-1 has pseudogene status. CDR3 length: 11 residues. CDR3: CASSKTPLAFF. In DNA, the CDR3 is TGTGCCAGCAGCAAAACACCTTTAGCTTTCTTT.

The V gene is TRBV7-9, the J gene TRBJ1-4, with 8 bases matching TRBD1. Germline CDR1 SEHNR, CDR2 FQNEAQ (reference sequence). The CDR3 is made up of 16 amino acids. Trimming at V came to 1 base and at J to 5 bases, leaving 6 bases not matched to a gene. The CDR3 region is CASSLGFGTGNEKLFF. The DNA for the CDR3 is TGTGCCAGCAGCTTAGGGTTCGGGACAGGAAATGAAAAACTGTTTTTT.

V usage is TRBV5-3 and J usage is TRBJ2-6; D gene unclear. TRBV5-3 is labeled an ORF, and its function is uncertain. The CDR3 is 19 amino acids. V lost 4 bases and J 2 bases, leaving 22 bases between the germline ends. Written as DNA, the CDR3 is TGTGCCAGAAGCCCCCAGCCGGGTTCCTTTACGGCTGGGGCCAACGTCCTGACTTTC. The encoded protein is CARSPQPGSFTAGANVLTF.

This chain joins TRBV7-2 and TRBJ2-1; D ambiguous. This CDR3 is built from 12 residues. Germline assignment: CDR1 SGHTA and CDR2 FQGNSA. V was shortened by 6 bases and J by 6 bases, with 9 bases between the two germline ends. The CDR3 nucleotides are TGTGCCAGCAGACCCGAACGCAATGAGCAGTTCTTC. Amino acid sequence: CASRPERNEQFF.

This clone showed up just a few times. The chain carries TRBV4-1 and TRBJ1-2; no definite D call. This CDR3 spans 12 amino acids. Trimming removed 1 base from V and 6 bases from J, with 6 bases in between. Germline values: CDR1 MGHRA, CDR2 YSYEKL. This CDR3 is CASSQGTDGYTF. DNA of the CDR3: TGCGCCAGCAGCCAAGGGACGGATGGCTACACCTTC.

This clone was seen a few times. The chain carries TRBV5-4 and TRBJ2-4; 7 nucleotides align to TRBD2. Germline assignment: CDR1 SGHNT and CDR2 YYREEE (reference sequence). V shed 3 bases, J shed 9 bases, and the junction held 6 bases outside the gene matches. This CDR3 region has 13 residues. The CDR3 nucleotides read TGTGCCAGCAGCTCTGGACTAGATCCCATTCAGTACTTC. Residues: CASSSGLDPIQYF.

The chain is built from TRBV9 and TRBJ2-2, with D possibly being TRBD1 or TRBD2 (5 bases each). This CDR3 spans 17 amino acids. CDR1 is SGDLS, CDR2 YYNGEE, per germline. Trimming took off 4 bases at V and 1 base at J, with 17 bases between the two ends. This CDR3 is CASSHRSGSQNTGELFF. Written as DNA, the CDR3 is TGTGCCAGCAGCCACCGTTCAGGGAGCCAGAACACCGGGGAGCTGTTTTTT.

V gene TRBV7-9 combines with J gene TRBJ2-5; unclear D gene. The CDR3 has 13 residues. The V and J ends lost 3 bases and 2 bases respectively, with 7 bases between them. Germline V gives CDR1 SEHNR, CDR2 FQNEAQ (reference sequence). CDR3 sequence: CASSFRNQETQYF. The CDR3 region has the DNA TGTGCCAGCAGCTTTCGGAATCAAGAGACCCAGTACTTC.

The chain uses TRBV6-5 and TRBJ2-7, with 7 positions matching TRBD2. Looked up from germline, CDR1 is MNHEY and CDR2 is SVGAGI. V lost 6 bases and J lost 0; bases outside the gene matches: 8. The CDR3 covers 15 residues. CDR3 in amino acids: CASRPPRTSSYEQYF. The CDR3 bases are TGTGCCAGCAGGCCTCCGCGGACTAGCTCCTACGAGCAGTACTTC.

There are a few counts of this clone. This chain connects TRBV7-9 to TRBJ1-5; 8 bases line up with TRBD1. Trimming cost V 6 bases and J 16 bases; bases outside gene matches: 11. The CDR3 contains 12 residues. Germline CDR1 SEHNR, CDR2 FQNEAQ (reference sequence). The CDR3 sequence is CASSQGQGIIHF. CDR3 DNA: TGTGCCAGCAGTCAAGGACAGGGCATCATACATTTT.

This clone was detected a few times. The CDR3 spells CAISGSREGRAGELFF. The CDR3 bases are TGTGCCATCAGTGGCTCTCGGGAGGGCCGTGCCGGGGAGCTGTTTTTT. This chain joins TRBV10-3 and TRBJ2-2; 8 nucleotides agree with TRBD2. The trim removed 4 bases at V and 6 bases at J, leaving 10 bases unmatched. The germline V gene has CDR1 ENHRY and CDR2 SYGVKD. CDR3 length equals 16 residues.